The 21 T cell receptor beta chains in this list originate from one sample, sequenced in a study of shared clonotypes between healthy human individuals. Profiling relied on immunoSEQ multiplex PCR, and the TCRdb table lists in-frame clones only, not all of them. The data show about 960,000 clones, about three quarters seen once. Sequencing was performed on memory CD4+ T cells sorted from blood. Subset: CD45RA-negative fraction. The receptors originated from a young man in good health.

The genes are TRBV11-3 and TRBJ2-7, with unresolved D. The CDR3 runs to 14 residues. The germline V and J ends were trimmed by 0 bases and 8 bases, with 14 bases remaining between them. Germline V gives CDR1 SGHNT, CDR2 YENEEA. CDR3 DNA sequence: TGTGCCAGCAGCTTAGATCTGAGCGACCCAAAGCAGTACTTC. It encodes CASSLDLSDPKQYF.

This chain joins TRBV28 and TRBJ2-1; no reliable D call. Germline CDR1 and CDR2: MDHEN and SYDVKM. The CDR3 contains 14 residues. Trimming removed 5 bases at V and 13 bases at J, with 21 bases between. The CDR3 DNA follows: TGTGCCAGCAGTGCCCTCAGCGCTAGATTGCTACAGTTCTTC. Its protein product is CASSALSARLLQFF. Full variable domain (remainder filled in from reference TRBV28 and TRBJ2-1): DVKVTQSSRYLVKRTGEKVFLECVQDMDHENMFWYRQDPGLGLRLIYFSYDVKMKEKGDIPEGYSVSREKKERFSLILESASTNQTSMYLCASSALSARLLQFFGPGTRLTVL.

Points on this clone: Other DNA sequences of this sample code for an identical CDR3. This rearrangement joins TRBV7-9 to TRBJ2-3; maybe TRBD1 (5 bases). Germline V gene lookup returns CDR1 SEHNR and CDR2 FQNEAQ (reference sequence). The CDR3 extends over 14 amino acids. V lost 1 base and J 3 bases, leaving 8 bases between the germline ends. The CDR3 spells CASSLEGLTDTQYF. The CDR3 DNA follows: TGTGCCAGCAGCTTAGAGGGGTTGACAGATACGCAGTATTTT.

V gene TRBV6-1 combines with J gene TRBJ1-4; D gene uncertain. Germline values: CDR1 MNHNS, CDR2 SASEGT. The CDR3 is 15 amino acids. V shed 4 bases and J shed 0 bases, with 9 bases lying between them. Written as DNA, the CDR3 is TGTGCCAGCAGTGGAATCCTTGCAACTAATGAAAAACTGTTTTTT. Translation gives CASSGILATNEKLFF.

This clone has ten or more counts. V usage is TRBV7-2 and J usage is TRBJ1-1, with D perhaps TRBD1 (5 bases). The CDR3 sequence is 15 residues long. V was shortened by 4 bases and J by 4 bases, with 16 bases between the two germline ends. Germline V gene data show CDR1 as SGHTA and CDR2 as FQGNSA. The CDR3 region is CASSSFGGWATEAFF. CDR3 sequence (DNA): TGTGCCAGCAGCTCCTTCGGGGGGTGGGCCACTGAAGCTTTCTTT. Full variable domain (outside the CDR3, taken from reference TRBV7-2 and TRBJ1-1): GAGVSQSPSNKVTEKGKDVELRCDPISGHTALYWYRQSLGQGLEFLIYFQGNSAPDKSGLPSDRFSAERTGGSVSTLTIQRTQQEDSAVYLCASSSFGGWATEAFFGQGTRLTVV.

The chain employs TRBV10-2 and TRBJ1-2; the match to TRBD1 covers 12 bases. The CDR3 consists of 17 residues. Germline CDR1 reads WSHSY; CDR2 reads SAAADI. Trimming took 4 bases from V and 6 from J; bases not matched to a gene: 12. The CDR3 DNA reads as TGCGCCAGCAGTGCCGCGGGACAGGGGGCGCTTAGAGATGGCTACACCTTC. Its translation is CASSAAGQGALRDGYTF.

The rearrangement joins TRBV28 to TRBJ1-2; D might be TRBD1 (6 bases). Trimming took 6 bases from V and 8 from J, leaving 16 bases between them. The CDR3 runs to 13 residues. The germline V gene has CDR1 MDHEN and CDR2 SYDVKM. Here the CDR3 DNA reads TGTGCCAGCAGATCGGACAGCCCGTCAGGCTACACCTTC. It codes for CASRSDSPSGYTF.

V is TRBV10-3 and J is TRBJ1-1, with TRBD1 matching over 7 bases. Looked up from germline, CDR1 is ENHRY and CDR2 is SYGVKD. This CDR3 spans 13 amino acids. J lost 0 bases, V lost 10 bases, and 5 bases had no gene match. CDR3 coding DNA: TGTGCCAGCGAGGGACAGATGAACACTGAAGCTTTCTTT. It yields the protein CASEGQMNTEAFF.

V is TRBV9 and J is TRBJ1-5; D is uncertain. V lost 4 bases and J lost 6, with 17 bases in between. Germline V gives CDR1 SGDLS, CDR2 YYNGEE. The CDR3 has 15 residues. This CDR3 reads CASSRDTGSGQPQHF. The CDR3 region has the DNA TGTGCCAGCAGCCGAGACACCGGTAGTGGTCAGCCCCAGCATTTT. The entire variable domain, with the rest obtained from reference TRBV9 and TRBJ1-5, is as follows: DSGVTQTPKHLITATGQRVTLRCSPRSGDLSVYWYQQSLDQGLQFLIQYYNGEERAKGNILERFSAQQFPDLHSELNLSSLELGDSALYFCASSRDTGSGQPQHFGDGTRLSIL.

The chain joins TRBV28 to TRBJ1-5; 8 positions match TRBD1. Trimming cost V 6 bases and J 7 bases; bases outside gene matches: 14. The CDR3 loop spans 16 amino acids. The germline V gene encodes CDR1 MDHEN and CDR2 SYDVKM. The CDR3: CASSPNIPGGEQPQHF. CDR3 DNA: TGTGCCAGCAGCCCAAACATACCAGGGGGCGAACAGCCCCAGCATTTT.

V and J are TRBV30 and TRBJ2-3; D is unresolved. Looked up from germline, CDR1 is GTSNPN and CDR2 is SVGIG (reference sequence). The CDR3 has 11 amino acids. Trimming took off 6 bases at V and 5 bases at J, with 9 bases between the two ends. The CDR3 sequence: CACRLGDTQYF. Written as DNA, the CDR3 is TGTGCCTGTCGACTCGGAGATACGCAGTATTTT.

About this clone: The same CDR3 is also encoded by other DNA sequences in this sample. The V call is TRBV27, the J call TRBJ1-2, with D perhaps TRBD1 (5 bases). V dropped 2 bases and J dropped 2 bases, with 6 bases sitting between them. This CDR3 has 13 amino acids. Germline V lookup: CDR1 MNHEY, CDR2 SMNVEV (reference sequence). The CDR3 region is CASSLGGNYGYTF. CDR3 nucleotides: TGTGCCAGCAGTTTAGGGGGGAACTATGGCTACACCTTC.

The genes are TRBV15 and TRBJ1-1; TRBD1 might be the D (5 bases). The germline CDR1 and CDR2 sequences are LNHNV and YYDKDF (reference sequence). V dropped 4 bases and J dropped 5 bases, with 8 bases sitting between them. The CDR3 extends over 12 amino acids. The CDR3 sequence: CATSKRGTEAFF. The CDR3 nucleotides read TGTGCCACCAGCAAAAGGGGTACTGAAGCTTTCTTT.

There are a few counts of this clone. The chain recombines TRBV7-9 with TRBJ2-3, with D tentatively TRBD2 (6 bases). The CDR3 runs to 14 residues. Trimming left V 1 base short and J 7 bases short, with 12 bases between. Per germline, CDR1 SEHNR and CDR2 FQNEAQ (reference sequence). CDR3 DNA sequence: TGTGCCAGCAGCTTAGACGGGAGAGCGAATACGCAGTATTTT. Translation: CASSLDGRANTQYF.

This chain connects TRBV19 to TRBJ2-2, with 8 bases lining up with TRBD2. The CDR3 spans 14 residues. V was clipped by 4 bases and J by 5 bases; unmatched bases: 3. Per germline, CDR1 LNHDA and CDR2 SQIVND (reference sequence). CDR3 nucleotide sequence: TGTGCCAGTAGTAGAGGACTAGCTACCGGGGAGCTGTTTTTT. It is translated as CASSRGLATGELFF.

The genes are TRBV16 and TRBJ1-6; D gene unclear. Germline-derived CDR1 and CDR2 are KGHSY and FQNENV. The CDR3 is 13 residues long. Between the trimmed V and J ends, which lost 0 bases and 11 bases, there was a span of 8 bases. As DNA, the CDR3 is TGTGCCAGCAGCCAATCTGGCCCCCCACCCCTCCACTTT. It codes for CASSQSGPPPLHF.

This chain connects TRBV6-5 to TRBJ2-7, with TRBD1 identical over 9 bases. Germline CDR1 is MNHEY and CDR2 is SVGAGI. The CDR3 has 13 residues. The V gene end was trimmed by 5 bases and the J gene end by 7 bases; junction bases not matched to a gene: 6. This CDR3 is CASSLQGTGEQYF. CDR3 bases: TGTGCCAGCAGTCTACAGGGGACAGGGGAGCAGTACTTC.

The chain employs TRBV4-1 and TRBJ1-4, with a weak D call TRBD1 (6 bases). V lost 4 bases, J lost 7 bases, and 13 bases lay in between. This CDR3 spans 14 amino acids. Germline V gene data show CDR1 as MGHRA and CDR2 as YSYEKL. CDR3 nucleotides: TGCGCCAGCAGCCGACAGGAGATGGGTGAAAAACTGTTTTTT. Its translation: CASSRQEMGEKLFF.

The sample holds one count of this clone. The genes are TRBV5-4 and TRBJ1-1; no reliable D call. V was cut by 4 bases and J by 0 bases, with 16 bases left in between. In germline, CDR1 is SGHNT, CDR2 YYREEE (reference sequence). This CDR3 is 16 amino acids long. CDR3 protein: CASSLALAAMNTEAFF. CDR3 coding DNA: TGTGCCAGCAGCCTGGCGTTGGCGGCCATGAACACTGAAGCTTTCTTT.

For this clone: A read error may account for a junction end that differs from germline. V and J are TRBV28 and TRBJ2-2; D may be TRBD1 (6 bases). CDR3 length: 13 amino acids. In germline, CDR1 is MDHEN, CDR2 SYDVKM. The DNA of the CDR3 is TGCGCCGCTCGGGACACGAACACCGGGGAGCTGTTTTTT. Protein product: CAARDTNTGELFF.

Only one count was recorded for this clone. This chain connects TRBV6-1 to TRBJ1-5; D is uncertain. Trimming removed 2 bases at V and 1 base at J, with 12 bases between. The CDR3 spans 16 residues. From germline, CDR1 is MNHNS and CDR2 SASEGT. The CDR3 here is CASSEREGWSNQPQHF. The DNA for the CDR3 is TGTGCCAGCAGTGAAAGGGAGGGTTGGAGCAATCAGCCCCAGCATTTT.